This TCR beta chain comes out of a study of T cells in Graves' hyperthyroidism and ophthalmopathy. Study-wide results and limits: Median prediction lead before ophthalmopathy onset was around 6.9 months with the model. The majority of expanded thyroid clonotypes above 0.001 also appeared in blood. From stable hyperthyroidism, ophthalmopathy was separated by a 13 V-J model.

Each diagnosis drew on symptoms, thyroxine, TRAb, thyroid ultrasound and orbital computed tomography findings. In the case of this clonotype: Antigen specificity is unknown.

RNA transcripts served as the template for amplifying TCR beta CDR3 regions. HTBI primers were the set used in a first-round RT-PCR of the TCR CDR3. In TCRdb, the multiplex PCR reads were re-called with MiXCR into one record per CDR3 protein. The sample shows roughly 500,000 distinct CDR3 sequences, 40% to 50% of them seen only once. The CDR3 runs to 15 residues. CDR1 and CDR2 from the germline V gene are SQVTM and ANQGSEA. V dropped 1 base and J dropped 5; count of bases not matched to a gene: 6. The J gene is TRBJ1-4, the V gene TRBV29-1; TRBD1 matches 8 bases. Sequencing used peripheral blood or thyroid tissue (not recorded which). This clonotype was obtained from an adult woman with Graves' disease, either hyperthyroidism or ophthalmopathy (not recorded which). The CDR3 is CSVEAQGAENEKLFF. CDR3 bases: TGCAGCGTTGAAGCCCAGGGGGCAGAAAATGAAAAACTGTTTTTT.